This TCR beta chain was captured by sequencing in a study of blood T cells in healthy people across ages. Looked up from germline, CDR1 is LNHNV and CDR2 is YYDKDF (reference sequence). The CDR3 totals 13 residues. V was pared by 7 bases and J by 7 bases, with 7 bases of the junction left unmatched. Study observations and caveats: Researchers said unsorted PBMCs prevented a conclusive naive versus antigen-experienced comparison. CMV status of donors was unknown, possibly confounding expanded clonotype changes.

Together with a sample-barcoded 5' primer, a J-beta primer mix was included in a second PCR lasting roughly 6 to 12 cycles. TCRdb passed the 5' RACE reads through MiXCR, listing each CDR3 protein once. Of 1.2 million to 1.5 million distinct CDR3 sequences detected, approximately 40% appear once; the ten largest clones hold roughly 8.2%. Comments on this clonotype: Its antigen remains unknown.

The specimen sequenced was blood. The clonotype comes from a woman under 30 in good health. The genes are TRBV15 and TRBJ1-5, with 7 bases aligning to TRBD1. CDR3 bases: TGTGCCACCAATGAGGGACAGAAGCAGCCCCAGCATTTT. Translated, it gives CATNEGQKQPQHF.